Listed here is a single TCR beta chain. The antigen is undetermined. Vbeta (60) and Jbeta (13) primers were used in the PCR. Authors' analysis steps: In a later analysis, of about 80 million unique beta chains, roughly 9.9 million appeared in at least two donors. Assay used: immunoSEQ multiplex PCR; TCRdb lists only in-frame clones, some missing. That table supplies the V and J calls and clone size; D and trimming were determined from the DNA. The clone table shows around 53,000 clones, with the ten largest holding approximately 12%. The data originate from a study of cytomegalovirus exposure and HLA in healthy donors. Findings and limits, study-wide: A later analysis found common viral pathogens apparently linked to several of the most significant clusters. Most TCR sequences were seen very rarely across donors, but some public TCRs occurred in many.

Though nominally healthy at sampling, donors likely had unrecorded immune exposures. The sequenced sample consisted of PBMCs. This receptor was obtained from a woman between 25 and 40 years old in good health and CMV-seropositive.

The DNA for the CDR3 is TGCGCCAGCAGCCACCCCCTGGGACAGGGGATTCAAGAGACCCAGTACTTC. Translated: CASSHPLGQGIQETQYF. The rearrangement links TRBV4-1 to TRBJ2-5; 10 bases are a match to TRBD1. V lost 3 bases and J lost 2; bases outside the gene matches: 9. Germline CDR1 is MGHRA and CDR2 is YSYEKL. The CDR3 loop spans 17 amino acids.